This T cell receptor (beta chain) was identified during a study of blood T cell repertoires in COVID-19. Authors' analysis steps: Estimates of nucleated cell counts were drawn from the amplification of reference gene primers. This table comes from immunoSEQ multiplex PCR, and its TCRdb copy is limited to in-frame clones, with some not included. The D gene and trimming were derived from the DNA, and the V and J assignments and clone size from that table. There are approximately 210,000 clones in the sample; roughly 77% occur only once, and less than 20% lies in the top ten. Participants had their cohort set by participant-reported clinical history. The CDR3 runs 13 residues. Trimming took off 5 bases at V and 0 bases at J, with 10 bases between the two ends. CDR1 SQVTM and CDR2 ANQGSEA come from the germline V gene.

The V and J genes are TRBV29-1 and TRBJ1-1; D remains unclear. The sequenced material came from PBMCs or T cells enriched from blood (not recorded which). The sequence was collected from a woman aged 45-65 years with acute COVID-19. CDR3 DNA: TGCAGCGTTAGCGACCGCATGAACACTGAAGCTTTCTTT. This encodes CSVSDRMNTEAFF.